This T cell receptor (beta chain) was retrieved from a study of CD8+CD57+ T cells in acquired aplastic anemia (dated by TCRdb to the late 2010s). With respect to the entire study: On average, sorted CD4+ and CD8+ cells yielded roughly 3.4 ug of extracted DNA, with a range of about 0.19 to 30 ug. For healthy donor samples, the average read count was about 10.8 million for CD4+ cells and 11.0 million for CD8+ cells. What the work shows at the level of the full study, not this receptor alone: No significant difference in CD8+ Simpson's diversity was found between patients and healthy controls (P=0.060). Roughly 29 CD8+ CDR3 sequences were found in both patients and controls but appeared to be highly expressed in patients and within the immunodominant clones of the patients.

TCR beta VDJ combination and CDR3 sequence profiling used genomic DNA as the template. An Illumina HiSeq 2000 was the platform used for TCR repertoire sequencing. The paper's processing steps were these. Repertoire assessment relied on Simpson's diversity index, CDR3 size and DJ length profiles, and TRBV/TRBJ rearrangement plots. The most abundant DNA sequence in the deep sequencing data was defined as the immunodominant clone. CDR3 amino acid sequences were checked for sharing between subjects and were compared against published repertoires and the VDJdb database. The raw public data were reprocessed by TCRdb itself: fastp quality trimming at Q25, MiXCR clonotype calling, in-frame beta chains only. CDR3 protein sequences are deduplicated, and each keeps its most common genes and DNA. TCRdb's processing, not the study's, gives the V and J calls here. The sample records around 130,000 distinct CDR3 sequences, roughly 50% of which are singletons. The ten largest clonotypes hold about 2.5% of the sample.

In this study, sorted CD4+ and CD8+ T cells from the blood of healthy subjects and of severe aplastic anemia patients had their TCR repertoires deep-sequenced. Ficoll-Paque density gradient centrifugation was used to isolate peripheral blood mononuclear cells. Before DNA extraction, CD4+ and CD8+ T cells were sorted by FACS or by magnetic beads. CDR1 SGHAT and CDR2 FQNNGV are derived from the germline V gene. The V end loses 1 base and the J end loses 4 bases, and a stretch of 19 bases separates them. The CDR3 runs 17 amino acids, cysteine and phenylalanine included. Kept here is only the CDR3 DNA, which spans 51 bases and is read in frame from base 1. Note on this clonotype: Which antigen it targets is not known. No much larger clone exists at a distance of one base, and base qualities are not known.

The origin of this receptor is a human donor in good health, serving as a control. Specimen: sorted CD4+, CD8+, or CD8+CD57+ T cells (not recorded which) from PBMCs. The chain was built from TRBV11-2 and TRBJ1-1; D gene: possibly TRBD1, on 6 matching bases. The sequenced DNA: TGTGCCAGCAGCTTAGGGGGGACACTCAACTTGGGCACTGAAGCTTTCTTT. Translation gives CASSLGGTLNLGTEAFF.